This T cell receptor beta chain was recovered during a study of blood T cell repertoires in COVID-19. V lost 5 bases and J lost 8; bases outside the gene matches: 12. The CDR3 spans 15 residues. From germline, CDR1 is SGHAT and CDR2 FQNNGV. This table comes from immunoSEQ multiplex PCR, and its TCRdb copy is limited to in-frame clones, with some not included. The table lists under 200,000 clones, 88% of them singletons, with roughly 6% in the top ten. This clone appeared a few times. This sequence originates from a man aged 35-49 years with active or convalescent COVID-19. Sequenced material: peripheral blood. This rearrangement joins TRBV11-2 to TRBJ2-4; TRBD2 matches 7 bases. In nucleotides, the CDR3 is TGTGCCAGCAGCACGGACGGGGGGAAGGGCGACATTCAGTACTTC. Amino acid sequence: CASSTDGGKGDIQYF.